What follows are 23 T cell receptor beta chains derived from one specimen sequenced in a study of OX40 agonist ivuxolimab in advanced cancers. The assay was immunoSEQ multiplex PCR, and TCRdb's table has in-frame clones only and misses some. The table lists more than 9,000 clones, about three quarters of them singletons. The material sequenced was CD4+ or CD8+ T cells sorted from blood, taken in a trial of the OX40 agonist ivuxolimab. The origin of the receptors is an adult with an advanced solid tumor such as melanoma, head and neck, liver or kidney cancer.

The rearrangement joins TRBV29-1 to TRBJ2-2; 9 bases are shared with TRBD2. The CDR3 loop spans 14 amino acids. V was clipped by 4 bases and J by 4 bases; unmatched bases: 4. Per the germline V gene, CDR1 is SQVTM and CDR2 is ANQGSEA. The CDR3 reads CSVVAGDGTGELFF. DNA for the CDR3: TGCAGCGTTGTAGCGGGGGATGGCACCGGGGAGCTGTTTTTT.

The chain carries TRBV9 and TRBJ1-1, with 7 bases matching TRBD1. Germline loops: CDR1 SGDLS, CDR2 YYNGEE. This CDR3 contains 14 residues. The trim removed 3 bases at V and 4 bases at J, leaving 6 bases unmatched. CDR3 loop: CASSAGQMSTEAFF. The CDR3 nucleotides are TGTGCCAGCAGCGCGGGACAGATGAGCACTGAAGCTTTCTTT.

This chain uses TRBV25-1 with TRBJ2-7; D is ambiguous. Germline V gene sequence: CDR1 MGHDK, CDR2 SYGVNS. V lost 5 bases and J 3 bases, leaving 5 bases between the germline ends. The CDR3 totals 11 residues. For the CDR3, the DNA is TGTGCCAGCAGTCCCGGCTACGAGCAGTACTTC. Amino acid sequence: CASSPGYEQYF.

The chain uses TRBV7-9 and TRBJ1-2; D is uncertain. The CDR3 runs to 13 residues. Trimming shortened V by 5 bases and J by 4 bases, and 11 bases separated the two germline ends. Germline CDR1 is SEHNR and CDR2 is FQNEAQ (reference sequence). CDR3 region: CASSGSLGYGYTF. CDR3 sequence (DNA): TGTGCCAGCAGCGGGTCCCTCGGCTATGGCTACACCTTC.

This chain links TRBV25-1 with TRBJ2-6, with D possibly TRBD1 on 5 matching bases. CDR1 is MGHDK, CDR2 SYGVNS, per germline. The length of the CDR3 is 18 residues. The ends were cut back, 5 bases at V and 5 bases at J, with 22 bases in the middle. The CDR3 DNA reads TGTGCCAGCAGTTCCGCTAAAACTGGACAAAGTCGGGCCAACGTCCTGACTTTC. Protein: CASSSAKTGQSRANVLTF.

The J gene is TRBJ2-7, the V gene TRBV7-9, with a weak D call TRBD1 (5 bases). Germline CDR1 SEHNR, CDR2 FQNEAQ (reference sequence). With 4 bases removed from V and 0 bases from J, the gap between germline ends came to 16 bases. The CDR3 has 16 amino acids. Written as DNA, the CDR3 is TGTGCCAGCAGCTCTCAGGGTTTCATCCCCTCCTACGAGCAGTACTTC. It codes for CASSSQGFIPSYEQYF. Full variable domain (rest looked up from reference TRBV7-9 and TRBJ2-7): DTGVSQNPRHKITKRGQNVTFRCDPISEHNRLYWYRQTLGQGPEFLTYFQNEAQLEKSRLLSDRFSAERPKGSFSTLEIQRTEQGDSAMYLCASSSQGFIPSYEQYFGPGTRLTVT.

This chain links TRBV7-9 with TRBJ1-6, with 7 bases aligning to TRBD1. In germline, CDR1 is SEHNR, CDR2 FQNEAQ (reference sequence). The CDR3 has 16 residues. V gave up 4 bases and J gave up 6 bases; unmatched junction bases: 9. CDR3 sequence: CASSSNRQGANSPLHF. In DNA, the CDR3 is TGTGCCAGCAGCTCCAATCGACAGGGTGCTAATTCACCCCTCCACTTT.

This rearrangement joins TRBV6-4 to TRBJ2-2, with a possible D match to TRBD1 (5 bases). Germline assignment: CDR1 MRHNA and CDR2 SNTAGT. There are 17 residues in the CDR3. Trimming shortened V by 3 bases and J by 1 base, and 15 bases separated the two germline ends. The CDR3 spells CASSEQGSPLNTGELFF. DNA for the CDR3: TGTGCCAGCAGTGAGCAGGGCAGCCCATTGAACACCGGGGAGCTGTTTTTT.

The rearrangement uses TRBV30 and TRBJ2-7; a weak D match, TRBD2 (6 bases). Deletions cut 1 base from V and 2 bases from J, with 15 bases between. The germline V gene encodes CDR1 GTSNPN and CDR2 SVGIG (reference sequence). This CDR3 is built from 15 residues. CDR3 amino acids: CAWSGRENPTYEQYF. The CDR3 DNA reads TGTGCCTGGAGTGGGAGGGAGAATCCTACCTACGAGCAGTACTTC.

DNA for the CDR3: TGTGCCAGTCAGATCCGGGACAACTCTGGAAACACCATATATTTT. Translating it yields CASQIRDNSGNTIYF. The chain joins TRBV19 to TRBJ1-3, with D possibly TRBD1 on 6 matching bases. Germline CDR1 and CDR2: LNHDA and SQIVND (reference sequence). V was clipped by 8 bases and J by 0 bases, with 14 bases between them. This CDR3 region has 15 residues.

V and J are TRBV7-9 and TRBJ2-2, with 12 bases identical to TRBD2. The CDR3 spans 17 residues. The V gene end was trimmed by 5 bases and the J gene end by 5 bases; junction bases not matched to a gene: 9. Germline values: CDR1 SEHNR, CDR2 FQNEAQ (reference sequence). The CDR3 protein is CASSVPSGGALTGELFF. The CDR3 nucleotides are TGTGCCAGCAGCGTCCCTAGCGGGGGGGCATTAACCGGGGAGCTGTTTTTT.

The chain couples TRBV6-5 to TRBJ1-6; 9 bases are shared with TRBD1. This CDR3 region has 14 residues. The germline V gene has CDR1 MNHEY and CDR2 SVGAGI. The V gene end was trimmed by 5 bases and the J gene end by 10 bases; junction bases not matched to a gene: 6. Here the CDR3 reads CASSEGTGQSPLHF. The DNA of the CDR3 is TGTGCCAGCAGTGAAGGGACAGGGCAATCACCCCTCCACTTT.

The chain links TRBV27 to TRBJ2-5; D uncertain. This CDR3 contains 14 residues. Germline loops: CDR1 MNHEY, CDR2 SMNVEV (reference sequence). Trimming removed 6 bases from V and 1 base from J, with 12 bases in between. The CDR3 loop reads CASRGSGSQETQYF. The CDR3, as DNA: TGTGCCAGCAGGGGCTCGGGCAGCCAAGAGACCCAGTACTTC.

The V and J genes are TRBV4-1 and TRBJ1-5, with D possibly matching TRBD1 (5 bases). The V end was cut by 6 bases, the J end by 1 base, with 13 bases between. The CDR3 is 15 residues long. Looked up from germline, CDR1 is MGHRA and CDR2 is YSYEKL. The CDR3 coding sequence is TGCGCCAGCAGTCCCGACAGAGCCAGCAATCAGCCCCAGCATTTT. This encodes CASSPDRASNQPQHF.

The V call is TRBV5-1, the J call TRBJ2-7; D is possibly TRBD1 (6 bases). Trimming removed 3 bases at V and 2 bases at J, with 9 bases between. The germline V gene has CDR1 SGHRS and CDR2 YFSETQ. This CDR3 is built from 13 residues. In DNA, the CDR3 is TGCGCCAGCAGCTGGGACAAGCCCTACGAGCAGTACTTC. The encoded protein is CASSWDKPYEQYF.

This chain links TRBV21-1 with TRBJ1-1; the DNA was not compared with TRBD1, the D call given in the table. TRBV21-1 is reported as a pseudogene. CDR3 length: 12 amino acids. The DNA for the CDR3 is TGTGCCATGACAGGGGCAAACACTGAAGCTTTCTTT. Translation: CAMTGANTEAFF.

This sequence joins TRBV11-2 and TRBJ1-6, with 11 bases fitting TRBD1. The germline V gene has CDR1 SGHAT and CDR2 FQNNGV. V lost 4 bases to trimming and J lost 7 bases; unmatched junction nucleotides: 6. The CDR3 is 16 residues long. DNA for the CDR3: TGTGCCAGCAGCTCGCCGGGACAGGGGGTAAATTCACCCCTCCACTTT. This codes for CASSSPGQGVNSPLHF.

V usage is TRBV12-2 and J usage is TRBJ1-2. TRBV12-2 is a recognized pseudogene. There are 14 residues in the CDR3. CDR3 protein: CASRLLPRTGGYTF. In DNA form, the CDR3 reads TGTGCAAGTCGCTTATTACCCCGAACCGGAGGCTACACCTTC.

The chain carries TRBV4-2 and TRBJ2-7; D is perhaps TRBD2 (6 bases). V dropped 0 bases and J dropped 6 bases, with 21 bases sitting between them. The CDR3 sequence is 17 residues long. CDR1 LGHNA and CDR2 YNFKEQ come from the germline V gene. As DNA, the CDR3 is TGTGCCAGCAGCCAAGATTTGACGGGAGCCCGTCGGGGCGAGCAGTACTTC. This gives the protein CASSQDLTGARRGEQYF.

The chain links TRBV15 to TRBJ2-3; TRBD2 matches 13 bases. After removal of 4 bases from V and 0 bases from J, the junction contained 13 bases not matched to a gene. Germline V gives CDR1 LNHNV, CDR2 YYDKDF (reference sequence). CDR3 length: 20 amino acids. This CDR3 is CATSTETQLAGGRSTDTQYF. In DNA form, the CDR3 reads TGTGCCACCAGCACCGAAACCCAACTAGCGGGGGGGCGAAGCACAGATACGCAGTATTTT.

The genes are TRBV5-6 and TRBJ2-7, with D perhaps TRBD1 (7 bases). Germline V gene sequence: CDR1 SGHDT, CDR2 YYEEEE. Trimming stripped 5 bases from V and 3 bases from J, with 18 bases between. There are 15 residues in the CDR3. CDR3 sequence (DNA): TGTGCCAGCAGTTCCGCGGGACAGACCCTCTACGAGCAGTACTTC. This encodes CASSSAGQTLYEQYF.

V is TRBV9 and J is TRBJ2-1; 10 positions agree with TRBD2. Germline lookup yields CDR1 SGDLS and CDR2 YYNGEE. CDR3 length: 15 residues. V dropped 0 bases and J dropped 7; count of bases not matched to a gene: 4. This CDR3 reads CASSVGLSGGNEQFF. The CDR3 bases are TGTGCCAGCAGCGTAGGTCTTAGCGGGGGGAATGAGCAGTTCTTC.

The rearrangement uses TRBV5-6 and TRBJ2-3, with 11 nucleotides matching TRBD2. The germline V gene encodes CDR1 SGHDT and CDR2 YYEEEE. CDR3 size: 16 residues. The V gene end was trimmed by 2 bases and the J gene end by 2 bases; junction bases not matched to a gene: 4. CDR3 nucleotides: TGTGCCAGCAGCTTAAGACTAGCGGGGCCCACAGATACGCAGTATTTT. It encodes CASSLRLAGPTDTQYF. The full variable domain, with the rest looked up from reference TRBV5-6 and TRBJ2-3, is DAGVTQSPTHLIKTRGQQVTLRCSPKSGHDTVSWYQQALGQGPQFIFQYYEEEERQRGNFPDRFSGHQFPNYSSELNVNALLLGDSALYLCASSLRLAGPTDTQYFGPGTRLTVL.